The clone carrying this T cell receptor beta chain has more than one count but fewer than ten. Its matching antigen is unknown. The entry originates in a study of CD4 T cells in relation to SARS-CoV-2 and coronaviruses. Study-level information: PBMCs were cultured with antigen for over nine days before TCR beta sequencing.

Sequencing was performed with immunoSEQ multiplex PCR; in TCRdb, only in-frame clones are kept and a portion is missing. In the table there are around 11,000 clones, roughly three quarters of which are singletons. The unexposed donors gave CD4+ T cells in about 2010-2018, prior to COVID-19. After less than 11 days of culture, CD4+ T cells were isolated. Testing used SARS-CoV-2 S/N and four cold-coronavirus spikes on unexposed-donor CD4+ T cells, cells permitting. Cultures held more than 1.5 million PBMCs per well with approximately 10 IU/ml IL-2. The sequence came from a human donor in good health. The specimen was CD4+ T cells from PBMCs, cultured in vitro.

CDR3: CASSKYSGRSDTQYF. The CDR3 nucleotides are TGTGCCAGCAGCAAATATAGCGGGAGGTCAGATACGCAGTATTTT. The chain joins TRBV3-1 (or the pseudogene TRBV3-2) to TRBJ2-3; the match to TRBD2 covers 10 bases. The V gene's germline CDR1 is LGHDT and CDR2 YNNKEL (reference sequence). The CDR3 runs to 15 residues. V dropped 5 bases and J dropped 4; count of bases not matched to a gene: 6.